This TCR beta chain is drawn from a study of response to subunit inactivated influenza vaccine. Whole-study findings and limits: It was the authors' suggestion that each seasonal influenza vaccination recruits few new T cells.

V lost 5 bases to trimming and J lost 1 base, with 13 bases between them. The CDR3 consists of 15 residues. Germline V gives CDR1 SGHTA, CDR2 FQGNSA. TCRdb reprocessed the RT-PCR reads via MiXCR and lists one record per CDR3 protein. The sample has 500,000 to 600,000 distinct CDR3 sequences; roughly 13% are singletons. On this clonotype: Its antigen remains unidentified.

The TCR sequence derives from a man in his fifties or sixties who received an inactivated influenza vaccine. The material was PBMCs from blood, obtained roughly 46 days after vaccination. The rearrangement joins TRBV7-2 to TRBJ2-3; D possibly corresponds to TRBD2 (5 bases). The CDR3, as DNA: TGTGCCAGCAGCCCCAGCTTGGGAGGCACAGATACGCAGTATTTT. Its protein product is CASSPSLGGTDTQYF.